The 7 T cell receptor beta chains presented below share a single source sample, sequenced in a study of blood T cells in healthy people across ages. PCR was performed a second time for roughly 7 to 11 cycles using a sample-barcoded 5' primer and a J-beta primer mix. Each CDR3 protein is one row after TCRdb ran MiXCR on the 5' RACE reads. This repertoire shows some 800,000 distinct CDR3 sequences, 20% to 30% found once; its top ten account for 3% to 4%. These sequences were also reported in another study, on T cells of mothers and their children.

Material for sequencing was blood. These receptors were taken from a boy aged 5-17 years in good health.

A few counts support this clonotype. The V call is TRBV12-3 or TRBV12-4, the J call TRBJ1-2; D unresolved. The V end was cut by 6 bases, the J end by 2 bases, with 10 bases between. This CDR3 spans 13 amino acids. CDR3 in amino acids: CASSIGPNYGYTF. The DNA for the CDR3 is TGTGCCAGCAGCATTGGACCCAACTATGGCTACACCTTC.

CDR3 sequence: CSARVGWGANQPQHF. Here the CDR3 DNA reads TGCAGTGCTAGAGTGGGGTGGGGGGCCAATCAGCCCCAGCATTTT. The V and J genes are TRBV20-1 and TRBJ1-5; a possible D gene is TRBD1 (6 bases). Germline CDR1 reads DFQATT; CDR2 reads SNEGSKA (reference sequence). The CDR3 runs to 15 residues. Trimming took off 1 base at V and 3 bases at J, with 13 bases between the two ends.

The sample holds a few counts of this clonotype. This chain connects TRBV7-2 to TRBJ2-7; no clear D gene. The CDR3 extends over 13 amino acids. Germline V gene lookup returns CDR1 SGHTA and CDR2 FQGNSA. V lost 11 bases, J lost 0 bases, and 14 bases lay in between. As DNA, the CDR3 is TGTGCCCTAAGATTGGAGAGCTCCTACGAGCAGTACTTC. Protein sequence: CALRLESSYEQYF. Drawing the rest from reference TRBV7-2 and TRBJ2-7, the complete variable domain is GAGVSQSPSNKVTEKGKDVELRCDPISGHTALYWYRQSLGQGLEFLIYFQGNSAPDKSGLPSDRFSAERTGGSVSTLTIQRTQQEDSAVYLCALRLESSYEQYFGPGTRLTVT.

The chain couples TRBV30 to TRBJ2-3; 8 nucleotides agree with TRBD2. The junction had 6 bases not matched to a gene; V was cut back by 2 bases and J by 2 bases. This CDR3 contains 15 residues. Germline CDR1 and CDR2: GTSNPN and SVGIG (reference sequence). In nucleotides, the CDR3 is TGTGCCTGGAGTATAAGCGGGGGCCACACAGATACGCAGTATTTT. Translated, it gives CAWSISGGHTDTQYF.

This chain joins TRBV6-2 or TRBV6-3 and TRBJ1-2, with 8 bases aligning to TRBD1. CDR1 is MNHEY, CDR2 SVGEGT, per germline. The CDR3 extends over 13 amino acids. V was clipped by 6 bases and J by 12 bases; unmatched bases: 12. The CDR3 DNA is TGTGCCAGCAGATCCGGACAGGGCGGGGGCCACACCTTC. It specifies CASRSGQGGGHTF.

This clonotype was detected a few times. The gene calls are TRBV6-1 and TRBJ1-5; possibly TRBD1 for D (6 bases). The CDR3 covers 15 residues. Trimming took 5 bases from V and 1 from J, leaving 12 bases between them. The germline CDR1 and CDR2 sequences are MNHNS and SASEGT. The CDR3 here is CASSLLDSSNQPQHF. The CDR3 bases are TGTGCCAGCAGTCTCCTGGACAGCAGCAATCAGCCCCAGCATTTT.

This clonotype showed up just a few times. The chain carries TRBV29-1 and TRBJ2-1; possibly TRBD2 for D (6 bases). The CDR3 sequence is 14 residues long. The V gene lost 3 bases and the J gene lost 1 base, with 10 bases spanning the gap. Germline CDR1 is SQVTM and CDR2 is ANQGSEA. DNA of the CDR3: TGCAGCGTTGAGGAGGGAGTATCCTACAATGAGCAGTTCTTC. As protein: CSVEEGVSYNEQFF.